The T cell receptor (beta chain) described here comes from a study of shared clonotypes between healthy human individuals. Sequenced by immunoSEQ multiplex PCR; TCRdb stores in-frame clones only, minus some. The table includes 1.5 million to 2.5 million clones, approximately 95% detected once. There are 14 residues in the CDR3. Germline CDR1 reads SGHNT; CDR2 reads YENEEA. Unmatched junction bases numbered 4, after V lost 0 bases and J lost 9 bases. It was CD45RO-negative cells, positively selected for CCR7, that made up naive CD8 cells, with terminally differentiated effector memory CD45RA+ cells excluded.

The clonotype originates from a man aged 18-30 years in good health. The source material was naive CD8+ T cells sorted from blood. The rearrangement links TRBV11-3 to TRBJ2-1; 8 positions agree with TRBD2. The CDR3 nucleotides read TGTGCCAGCAGCTTAGAGAGGGCGGGAGGTGAGCAGTTCTTC. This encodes CASSLERAGGEQFF.